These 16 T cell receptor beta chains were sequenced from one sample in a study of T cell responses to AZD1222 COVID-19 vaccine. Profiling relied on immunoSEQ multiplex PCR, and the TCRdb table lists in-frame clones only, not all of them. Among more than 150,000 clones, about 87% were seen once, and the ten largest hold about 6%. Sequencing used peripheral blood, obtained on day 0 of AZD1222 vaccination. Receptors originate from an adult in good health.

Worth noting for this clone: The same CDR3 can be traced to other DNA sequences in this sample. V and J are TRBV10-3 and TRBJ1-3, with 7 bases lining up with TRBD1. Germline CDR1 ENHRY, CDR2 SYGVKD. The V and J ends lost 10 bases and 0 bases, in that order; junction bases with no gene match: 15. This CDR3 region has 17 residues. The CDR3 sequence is CATFRGGTGASGNTIYF. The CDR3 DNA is TGTGCCACCTTTCGAGGCGGCACAGGGGCCTCTGGAAACACCATATATTTT.

For the CDR3, the DNA is TGTGCCAGCAGCGTAGCTATCGGATCCGGGACGGACGAGCAGTACTTC. Residues: CASSVAIGSGTDEQYF. The gene calls are TRBV9 and TRBJ2-7, with D perhaps being TRBD1 or TRBD2 (5 bases each). Germline V CDR1 and CDR2: SGDLS, YYNGEE. Trimming removed 0 bases from V and 5 bases from J, with 18 bases in between. The CDR3 consists of 16 residues.

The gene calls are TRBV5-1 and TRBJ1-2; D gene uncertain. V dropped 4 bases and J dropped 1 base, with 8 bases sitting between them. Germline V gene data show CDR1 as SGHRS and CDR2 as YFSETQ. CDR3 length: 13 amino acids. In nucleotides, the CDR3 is TGCGCCAGCAGCGCCAGTAGTAACTATGGCTACACCTTC. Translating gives CASSASSNYGYTF.

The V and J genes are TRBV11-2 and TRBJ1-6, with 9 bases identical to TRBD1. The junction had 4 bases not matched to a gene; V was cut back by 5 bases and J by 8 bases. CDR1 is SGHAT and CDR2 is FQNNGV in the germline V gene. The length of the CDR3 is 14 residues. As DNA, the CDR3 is TGTGCCAGCAGCCCACGGGACAGGGATTCACCCCTCCACTTT. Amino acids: CASSPRDRDSPLHF.

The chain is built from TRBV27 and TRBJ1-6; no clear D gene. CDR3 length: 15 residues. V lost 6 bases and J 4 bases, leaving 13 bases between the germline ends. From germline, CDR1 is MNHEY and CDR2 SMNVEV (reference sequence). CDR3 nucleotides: TGTGCCAGCAGCTCCACGGACGGGTATAATTCACCCCTCCACTTT. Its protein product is CASSSTDGYNSPLHF.

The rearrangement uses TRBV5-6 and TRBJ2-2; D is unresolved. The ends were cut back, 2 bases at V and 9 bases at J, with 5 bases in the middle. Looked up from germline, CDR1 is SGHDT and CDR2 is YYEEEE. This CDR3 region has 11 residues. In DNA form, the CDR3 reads TGTGCCAGCAGCTTTTCCCGGGAGCTGTTTTTT. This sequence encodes CASSFSRELFF. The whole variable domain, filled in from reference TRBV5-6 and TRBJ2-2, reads DAGVTQSPTHLIKTRGQQVTLRCSPKSGHDTVSWYQQALGQGPQFIFQYYEEEERQRGNFPDRFSGHQFPNYSSELNVNALLLGDSALYLCASSFSRELFFGEGSRLTVL.

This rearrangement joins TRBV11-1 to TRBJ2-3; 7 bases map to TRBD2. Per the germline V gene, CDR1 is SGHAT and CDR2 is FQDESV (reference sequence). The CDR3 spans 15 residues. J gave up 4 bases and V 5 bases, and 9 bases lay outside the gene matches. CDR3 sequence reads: CASSKLAQASDTQYF. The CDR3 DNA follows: TGTGCCAGCAGCAAACTAGCGCAAGCGTCAGATACGCAGTATTTT. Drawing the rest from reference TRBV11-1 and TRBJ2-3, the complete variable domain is EAEVAQSPRYKITEKSQAVAFWCDPISGHATLYWYRQILGQGPELLVQFQDESVVDDSQLPKDRFSAERLKGVDSTLKIQPAELGDSAMYLCASSKLAQASDTQYFGPGTRLTVL.

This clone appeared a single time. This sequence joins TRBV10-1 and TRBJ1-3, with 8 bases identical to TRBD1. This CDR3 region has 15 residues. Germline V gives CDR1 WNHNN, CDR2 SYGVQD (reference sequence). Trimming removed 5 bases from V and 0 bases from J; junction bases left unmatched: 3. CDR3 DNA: TGCGCCAGCAGTACCGGGACAGGCTCTGGAAACACCATATATTTT. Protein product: CASSTGTGSGNTIYF.

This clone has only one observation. This chain's CDR3 is CASSPWENGDTEAFF. The DNA for the CDR3 is TGTGCCAGCAGCCCCTGGGAGAATGGGGACACTGAAGCTTTCTTT. The chain couples TRBV28 to TRBJ1-1; D uncertain. The CDR3 covers 15 residues. Germline V gives CDR1 MDHEN, CDR2 SYDVKM. V lost 6 bases and J lost 3, with 17 bases in between.

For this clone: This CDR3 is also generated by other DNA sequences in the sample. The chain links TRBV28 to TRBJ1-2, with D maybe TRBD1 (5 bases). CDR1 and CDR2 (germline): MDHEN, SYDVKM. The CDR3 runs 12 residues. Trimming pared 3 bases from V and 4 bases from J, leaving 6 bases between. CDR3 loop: CASSFQGYGYTF. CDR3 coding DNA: TGTGCCAGCAGTTTCCAGGGCTATGGCTACACCTTC.

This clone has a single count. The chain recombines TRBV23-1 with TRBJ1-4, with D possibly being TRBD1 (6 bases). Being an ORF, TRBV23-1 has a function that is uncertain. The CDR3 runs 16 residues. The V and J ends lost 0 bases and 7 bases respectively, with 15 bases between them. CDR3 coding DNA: TGCGCCAGCAGTCAATCGGAGCCAGGGGAGGGTGAAAAACTGTTTTTT. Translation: CASSQSEPGEGEKLFF.

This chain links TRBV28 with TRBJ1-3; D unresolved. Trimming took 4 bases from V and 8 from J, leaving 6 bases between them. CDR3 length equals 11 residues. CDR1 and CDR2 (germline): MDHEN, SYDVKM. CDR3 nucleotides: TGTGCCAGCAGTTCGGAATACACCATATATTTT. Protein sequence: CASSSEYTIYF.

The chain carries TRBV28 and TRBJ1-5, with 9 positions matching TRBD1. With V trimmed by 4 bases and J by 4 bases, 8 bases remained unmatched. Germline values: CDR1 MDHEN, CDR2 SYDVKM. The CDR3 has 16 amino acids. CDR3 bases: TGTGCCAGCAGTTCGATCGGGACAGGGCGTAATCAGCCCCAGCATTTT. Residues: CASSSIGTGRNQPQHF.

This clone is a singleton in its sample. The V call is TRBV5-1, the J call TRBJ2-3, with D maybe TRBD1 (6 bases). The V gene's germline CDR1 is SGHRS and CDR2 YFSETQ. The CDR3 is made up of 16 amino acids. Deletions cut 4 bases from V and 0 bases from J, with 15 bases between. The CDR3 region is CASSPRTGISTDTQYF. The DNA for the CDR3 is TGCGCCAGCAGCCCTCGAACAGGGATCAGCACAGATACGCAGTATTTT. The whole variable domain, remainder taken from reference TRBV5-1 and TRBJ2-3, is KAGVTQTPRYLIKTRGQQVTLSCSPISGHRSVSWYQQTPGQGLQFLFEYFSETQRNKGNFPGRFSGRQFSNSRSEMNVSTLELGDSALYLCASSPRTGISTDTQYFGPGTRLTVL.

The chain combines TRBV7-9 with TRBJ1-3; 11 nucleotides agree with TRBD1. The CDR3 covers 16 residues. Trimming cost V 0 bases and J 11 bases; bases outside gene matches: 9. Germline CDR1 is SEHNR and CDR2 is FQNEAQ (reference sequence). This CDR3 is CASSLASGQGASAIYF. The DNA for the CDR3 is TGTGCCAGCAGCTTAGCCTCCGGACAGGGGGCTAGCGCCATATATTTT.

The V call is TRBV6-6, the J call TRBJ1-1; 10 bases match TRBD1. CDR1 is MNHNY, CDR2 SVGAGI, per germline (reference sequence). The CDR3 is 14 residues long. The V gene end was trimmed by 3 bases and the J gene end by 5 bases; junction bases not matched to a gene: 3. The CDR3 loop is CASSYGQGVTEAFF. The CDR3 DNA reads TGTGCCAGCAGTTATGGACAGGGGGTTACTGAAGCTTTCTTT.